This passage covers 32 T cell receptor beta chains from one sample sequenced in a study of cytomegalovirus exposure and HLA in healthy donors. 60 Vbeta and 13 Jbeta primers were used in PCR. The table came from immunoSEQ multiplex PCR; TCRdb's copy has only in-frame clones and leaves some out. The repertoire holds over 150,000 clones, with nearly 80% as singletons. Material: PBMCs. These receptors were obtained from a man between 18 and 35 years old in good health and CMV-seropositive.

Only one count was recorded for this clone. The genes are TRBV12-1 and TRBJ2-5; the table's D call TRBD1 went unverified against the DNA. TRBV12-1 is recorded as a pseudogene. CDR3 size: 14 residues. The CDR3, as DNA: TGTGCCAGCAGCTCACAGGAGAATCAAGAGACCCAGTACTTC. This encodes CASSSQENQETQYF.

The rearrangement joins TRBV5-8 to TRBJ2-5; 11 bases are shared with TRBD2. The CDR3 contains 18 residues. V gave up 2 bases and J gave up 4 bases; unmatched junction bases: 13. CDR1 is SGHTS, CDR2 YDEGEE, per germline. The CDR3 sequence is CASSLQLAGVARGETQYF. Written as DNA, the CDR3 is TGTGCCAGCAGCTTACAACTAGCGGGAGTGGCTAGGGGAGAGACCCAGTACTTC.

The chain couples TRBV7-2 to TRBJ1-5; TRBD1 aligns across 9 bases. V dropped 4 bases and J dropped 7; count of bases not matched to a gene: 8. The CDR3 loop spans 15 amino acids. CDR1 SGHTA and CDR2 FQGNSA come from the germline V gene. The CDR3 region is CASSWGTGNRQPQHF. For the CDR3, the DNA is TGTGCCAGCAGCTGGGGGACAGGGAATCGGCAGCCCCAGCATTTT.

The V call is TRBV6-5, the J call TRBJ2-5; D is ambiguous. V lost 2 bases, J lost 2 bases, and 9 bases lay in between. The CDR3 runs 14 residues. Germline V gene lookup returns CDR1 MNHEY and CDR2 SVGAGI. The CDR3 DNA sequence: TGTGCCAGCAGTTACGCACCGCGGCAAGAGACCCAGTACTTC. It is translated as CASSYAPRQETQYF.

This CDR3 reads CASSHPSGENTEAFF. The CDR3 bases are TGTGCCAGCAGTCACCCTTCAGGGGAGAACACTGAAGCTTTCTTT. This chain links TRBV7-9 with TRBJ1-1; maybe TRBD1 (6 bases). The CDR3 extends over 15 amino acids. Trimming took off 6 bases at V and 1 base at J, with 15 bases between the two ends. Germline V gives CDR1 SEHNR, CDR2 FQNEAQ (reference sequence). The whole variable domain, remainder taken from reference TRBV7-9 and TRBJ1-1, is DTGVSQNPRHKITKRGQNVTFRCDPISEHNRLYWYRQTLGQGPEFLTYFQNEAQLEKSRLLSDRFSAERPKGSFSTLEIQRTEQGDSAMYLCASSHPSGENTEAFFGQGTRLTVV.

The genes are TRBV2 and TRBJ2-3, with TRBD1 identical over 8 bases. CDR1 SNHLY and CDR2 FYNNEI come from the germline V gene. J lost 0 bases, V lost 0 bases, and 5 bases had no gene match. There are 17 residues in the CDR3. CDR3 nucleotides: TGTGCCAGCAGTGAAGCACGGACAGGGACAAGCACAGATACGCAGTATTTT. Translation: CASSEARTGTSTDTQYF.

CDR3 protein: CASKLDWAQPQHF. CDR3 DNA sequence: TGTGCCAGCAAGTTGGACTGGGCTCAGCCCCAGCATTTT. V and J are TRBV2 and TRBJ1-5, with unresolved D. V was pared by 7 bases and J by 6 bases, with 13 bases between. There are 13 residues in the CDR3. CDR1 is SNHLY and CDR2 is FYNNEI in the germline V gene.

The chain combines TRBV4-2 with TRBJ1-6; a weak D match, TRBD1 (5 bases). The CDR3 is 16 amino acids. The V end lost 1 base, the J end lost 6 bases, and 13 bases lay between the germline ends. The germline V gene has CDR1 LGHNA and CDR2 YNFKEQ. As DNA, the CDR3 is TGTGCCAGCAGCCAAGCGTTTGGGGCCAGTAATTCACCCCTCCACTTT. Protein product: CASSQAFGASNSPLHF.

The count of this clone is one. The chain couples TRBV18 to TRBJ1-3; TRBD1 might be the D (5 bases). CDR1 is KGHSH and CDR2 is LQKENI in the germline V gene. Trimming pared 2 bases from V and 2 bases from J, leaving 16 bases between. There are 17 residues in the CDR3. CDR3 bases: TGTGCCAGCTCACCAATTCCGGGGGTCAAACCTGGAAACACCATATATTTT. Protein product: CASSPIPGVKPGNTIYF.

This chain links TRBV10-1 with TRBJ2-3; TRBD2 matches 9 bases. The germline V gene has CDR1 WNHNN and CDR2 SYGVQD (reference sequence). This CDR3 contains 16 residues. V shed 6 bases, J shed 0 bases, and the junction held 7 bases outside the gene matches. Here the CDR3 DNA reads TGCGCCAGCAGGATTCTTAGCGGGGGAAGCACAGATACGCAGTATTTT. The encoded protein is CASRILSGGSTDTQYF.

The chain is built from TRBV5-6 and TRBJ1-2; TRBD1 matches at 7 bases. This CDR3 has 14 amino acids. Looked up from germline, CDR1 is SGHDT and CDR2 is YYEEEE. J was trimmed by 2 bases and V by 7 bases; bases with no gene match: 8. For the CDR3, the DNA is TGTGCCAGCCATTTACAGGGGAGCAACTATGGCTACACCTTC. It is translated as CASHLQGSNYGYTF.

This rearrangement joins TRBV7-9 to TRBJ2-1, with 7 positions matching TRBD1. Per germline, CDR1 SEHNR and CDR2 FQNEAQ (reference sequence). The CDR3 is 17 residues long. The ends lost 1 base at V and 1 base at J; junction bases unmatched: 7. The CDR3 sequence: CASSLGLRGQSYNEQFF. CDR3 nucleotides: TGTGCCAGCAGCTTAGGCCTAAGGGGACAGTCCTACAATGAGCAGTTCTTC.

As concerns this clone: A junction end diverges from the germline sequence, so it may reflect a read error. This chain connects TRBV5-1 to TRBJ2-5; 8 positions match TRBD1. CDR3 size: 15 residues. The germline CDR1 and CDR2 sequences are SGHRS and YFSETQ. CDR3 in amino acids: CASSVTGDVQGTQYF. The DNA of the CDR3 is TGCGCCAGCAGCGTGACAGGGGATGTTCAAGGGACCCAGTACTTC.

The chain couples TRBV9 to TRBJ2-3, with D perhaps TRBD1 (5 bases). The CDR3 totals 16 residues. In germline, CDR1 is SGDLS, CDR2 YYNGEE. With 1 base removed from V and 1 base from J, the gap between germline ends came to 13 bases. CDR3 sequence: CASSVLQVVGTDTQYF. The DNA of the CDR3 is TGTGCCAGCAGCGTATTACAGGTCGTGGGCACAGATACGCAGTATTTT.

The CDR3 reads CASSPPPSDRGSTGELFF. The CDR3 nucleotides read TGTGCCAGCAGCCCACCCCCGTCGGACAGGGGGTCCACCGGGGAGCTGTTTTTT. V and J are TRBV7-3 and TRBJ2-2; 10 bases align to TRBD1. With 5 bases clipped from V and 4 bases from J, the junction kept 13 bases outside the gene matches. Germline V gene sequence: CDR1 SGHTA, CDR2 FQGTGA. The CDR3 length is 18 residues.

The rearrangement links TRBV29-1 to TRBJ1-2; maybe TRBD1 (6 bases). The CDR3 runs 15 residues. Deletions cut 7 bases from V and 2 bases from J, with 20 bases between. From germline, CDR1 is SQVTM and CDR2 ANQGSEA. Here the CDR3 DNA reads TGCAGCGCAGGTGGCCTGATGGACAGCAACTATGGCTACACCTTC. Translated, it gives CSAGGLMDSNYGYTF.

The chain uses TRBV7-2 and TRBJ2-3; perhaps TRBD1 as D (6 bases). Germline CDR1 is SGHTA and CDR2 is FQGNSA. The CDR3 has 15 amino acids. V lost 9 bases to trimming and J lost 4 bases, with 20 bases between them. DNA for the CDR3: TGTGCCAGTAGAGAGACAGGTGTATGGGCAGATACGCAGTATTTT. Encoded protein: CASRETGVWADTQYF.

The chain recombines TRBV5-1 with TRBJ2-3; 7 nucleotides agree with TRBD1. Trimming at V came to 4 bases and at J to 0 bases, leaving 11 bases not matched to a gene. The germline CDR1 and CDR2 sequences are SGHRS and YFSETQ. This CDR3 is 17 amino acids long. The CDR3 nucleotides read TGCGCCAGCAGCCGAAGGACGGGACAGAGTAGCACAGATACGCAGTATTTT. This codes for CASSRRTGQSSTDTQYF.

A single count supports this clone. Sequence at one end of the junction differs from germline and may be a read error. CDR3 in amino acids: CSSSTPTGTYEQYF. CDR3 nucleotide sequence: TGTTCCAGCAGCACTCCCACAGGAACCTACGAGCAGTACTTC. V is TRBV7-9 and J is TRBJ2-7, with D maybe TRBD1 (5 bases). CDR1 and CDR2 from the germline V gene are SEHNR and FQNEAQ (reference sequence). CDR3 length: 14 residues.

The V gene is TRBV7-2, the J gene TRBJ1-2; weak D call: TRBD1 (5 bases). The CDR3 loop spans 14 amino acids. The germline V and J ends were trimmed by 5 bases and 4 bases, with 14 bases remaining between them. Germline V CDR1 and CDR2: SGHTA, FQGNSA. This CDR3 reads CASSVGIRGYGYTF. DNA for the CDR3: TGTGCCAGCAGCGTAGGGATAAGGGGCTATGGCTACACCTTC.

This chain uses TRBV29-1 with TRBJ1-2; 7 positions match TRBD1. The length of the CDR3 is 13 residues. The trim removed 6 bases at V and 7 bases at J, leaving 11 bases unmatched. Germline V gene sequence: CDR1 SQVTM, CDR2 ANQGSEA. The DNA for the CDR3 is TGCAGCGTGACCCCCAGACAGGGAGGTGGCTACACCTTC. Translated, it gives CSVTPRQGGGYTF.

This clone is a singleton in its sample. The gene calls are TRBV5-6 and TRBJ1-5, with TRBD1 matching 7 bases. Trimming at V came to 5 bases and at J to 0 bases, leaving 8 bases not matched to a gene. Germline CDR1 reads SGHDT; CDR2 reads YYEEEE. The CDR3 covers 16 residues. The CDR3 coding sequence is TGTGCCAGCAGTAAACTCCGGGACAGTAGCAATCAGCCCCAGCATTTT. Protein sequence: CASSKLRDSSNQPQHF.

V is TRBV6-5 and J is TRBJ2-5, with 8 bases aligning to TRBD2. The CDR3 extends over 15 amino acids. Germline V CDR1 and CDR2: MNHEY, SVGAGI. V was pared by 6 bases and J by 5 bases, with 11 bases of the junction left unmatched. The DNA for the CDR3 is TGTGCCAGCAGGCGAATGACTAGCGTAGTGGAGACCCAGTACTTC. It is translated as CASRRMTSVVETQYF.

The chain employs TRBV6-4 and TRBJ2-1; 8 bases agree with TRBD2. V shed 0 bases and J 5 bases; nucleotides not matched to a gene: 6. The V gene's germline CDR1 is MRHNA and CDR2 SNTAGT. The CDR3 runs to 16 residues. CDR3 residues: CASSDSGGGRHNEQFF. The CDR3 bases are TGTGCCAGCAGTGACTCGGGCGGGGGGAGACACAATGAGCAGTTCTTC.

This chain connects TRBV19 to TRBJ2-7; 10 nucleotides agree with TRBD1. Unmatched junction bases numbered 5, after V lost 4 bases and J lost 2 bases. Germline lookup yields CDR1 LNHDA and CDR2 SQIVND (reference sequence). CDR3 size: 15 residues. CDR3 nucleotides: TGTGCCAGTAGTAGACAGGGGGCCCAAACCTACGAGCAGTACTTC. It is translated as CASSRQGAQTYEQYF.

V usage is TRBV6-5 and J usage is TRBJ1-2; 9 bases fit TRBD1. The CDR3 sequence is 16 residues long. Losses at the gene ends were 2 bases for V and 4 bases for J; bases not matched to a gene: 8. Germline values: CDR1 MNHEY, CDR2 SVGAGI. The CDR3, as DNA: TGTGCCAGCAGTTACCAAGGGACAGGGACAATCTATGGCTACACCTTC. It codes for CASSYQGTGTIYGYTF.

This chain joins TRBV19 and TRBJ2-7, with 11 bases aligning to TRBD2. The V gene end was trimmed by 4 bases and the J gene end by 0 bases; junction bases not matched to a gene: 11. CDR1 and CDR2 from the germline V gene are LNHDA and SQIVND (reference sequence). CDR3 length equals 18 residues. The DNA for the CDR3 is TGTGCCAGTAGTAGCCAGCCGGGACTAGCGGAGAGCTCCTACGAGCAGTACTTC. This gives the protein CASSSQPGLAESSYEQYF.

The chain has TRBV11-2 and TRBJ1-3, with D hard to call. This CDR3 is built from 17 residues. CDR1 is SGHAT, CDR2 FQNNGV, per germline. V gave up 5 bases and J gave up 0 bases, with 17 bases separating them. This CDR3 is CASSARLELTSGNTIYF. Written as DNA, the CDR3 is TGTGCCAGCAGCGCCCGGTTGGAGCTAACCTCTGGAAACACCATATATTTT.

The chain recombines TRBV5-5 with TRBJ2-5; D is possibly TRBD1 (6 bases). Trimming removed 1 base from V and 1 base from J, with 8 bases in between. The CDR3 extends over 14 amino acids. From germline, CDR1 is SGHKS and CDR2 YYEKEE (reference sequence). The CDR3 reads CASSLRGGQETQYF. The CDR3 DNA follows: TGTGCCAGCAGCTTGAGAGGGGGCCAAGAGACCCAGTACTTC.

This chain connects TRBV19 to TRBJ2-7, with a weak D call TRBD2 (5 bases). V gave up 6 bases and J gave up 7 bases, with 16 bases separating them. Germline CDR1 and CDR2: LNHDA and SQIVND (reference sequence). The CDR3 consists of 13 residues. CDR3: CASRDSADGEQYF. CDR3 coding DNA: TGTGCCAGTAGGGATAGCGCCGACGGGGAGCAGTACTTC. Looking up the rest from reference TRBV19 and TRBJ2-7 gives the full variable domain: DGGITQSPKYLFRKEGQNVTLSCEQNLNHDAMYWYRQDPGQGLRLIYYSQIVNDFQKGDIAEGYSVSREKKESFPLTVTSAQKNPTAFYLCASRDSADGEQYFGPGTRLTVT.

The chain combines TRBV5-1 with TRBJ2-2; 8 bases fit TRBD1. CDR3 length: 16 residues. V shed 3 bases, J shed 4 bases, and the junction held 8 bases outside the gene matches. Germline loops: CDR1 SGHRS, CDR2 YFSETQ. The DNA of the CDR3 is TGCGCCAGCAGCTCGGGACAGGTTGTCAGCACCGGGGAGCTGTTTTTT. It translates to CASSSGQVVSTGELFF.

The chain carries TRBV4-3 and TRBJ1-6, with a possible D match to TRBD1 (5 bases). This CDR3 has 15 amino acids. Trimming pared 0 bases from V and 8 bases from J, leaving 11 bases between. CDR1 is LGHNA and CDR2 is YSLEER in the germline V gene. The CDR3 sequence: CASSQDLDIDSPLHF. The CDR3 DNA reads TGCGCCAGCAGCCAAGATCTGGACATTGATTCACCCCTCCACTTT.